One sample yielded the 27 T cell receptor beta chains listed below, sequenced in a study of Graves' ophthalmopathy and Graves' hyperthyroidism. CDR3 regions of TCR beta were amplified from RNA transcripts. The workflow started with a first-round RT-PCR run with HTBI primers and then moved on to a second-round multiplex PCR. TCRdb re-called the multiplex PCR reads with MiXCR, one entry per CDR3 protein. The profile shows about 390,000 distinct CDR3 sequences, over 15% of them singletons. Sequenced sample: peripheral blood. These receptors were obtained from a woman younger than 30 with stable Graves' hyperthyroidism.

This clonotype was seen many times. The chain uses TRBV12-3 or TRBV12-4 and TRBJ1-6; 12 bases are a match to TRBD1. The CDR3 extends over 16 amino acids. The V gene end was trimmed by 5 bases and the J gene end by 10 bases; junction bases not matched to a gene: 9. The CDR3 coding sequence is TGTGCCAGCAGTACCTCGGGACAGGGGGCTGACTCACCCCTCCACTTT. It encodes CASSTSGQGADSPLHF.

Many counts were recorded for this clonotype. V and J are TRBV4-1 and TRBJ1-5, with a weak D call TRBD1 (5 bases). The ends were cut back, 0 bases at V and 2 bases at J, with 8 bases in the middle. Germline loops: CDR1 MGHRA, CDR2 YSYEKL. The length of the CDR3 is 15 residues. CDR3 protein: CASSQEGVGNQPQHF. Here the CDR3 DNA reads TGCGCCAGCAGCCAAGAGGGGGTCGGCAATCAGCCCCAGCATTTT.

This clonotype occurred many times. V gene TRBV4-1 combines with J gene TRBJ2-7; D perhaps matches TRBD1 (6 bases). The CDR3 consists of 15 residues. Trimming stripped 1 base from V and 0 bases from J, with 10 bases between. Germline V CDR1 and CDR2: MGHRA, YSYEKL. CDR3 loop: CASSQGNRASYEQYF. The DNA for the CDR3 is TGCGCCAGCAGCCAAGGTAACAGGGCCTCCTACGAGCAGTACTTC.

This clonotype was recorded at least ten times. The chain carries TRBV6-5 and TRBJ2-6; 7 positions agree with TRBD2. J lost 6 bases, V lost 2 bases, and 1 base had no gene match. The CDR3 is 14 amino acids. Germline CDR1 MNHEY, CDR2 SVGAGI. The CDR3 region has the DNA TGTGCCAGCAGTTACGGGGGGGAGGCCAACGTCCTGACTTTC. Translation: CASSYGGEANVLTF.

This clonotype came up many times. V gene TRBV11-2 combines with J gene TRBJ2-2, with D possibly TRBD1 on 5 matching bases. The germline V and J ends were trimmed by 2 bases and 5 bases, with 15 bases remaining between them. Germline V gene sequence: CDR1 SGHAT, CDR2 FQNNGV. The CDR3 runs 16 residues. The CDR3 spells CASSLSLRVETGELFF. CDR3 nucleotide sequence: TGTGCCAGCAGCTTATCCCTCAGGGTAGAGACCGGGGAGCTGTTTTTT.

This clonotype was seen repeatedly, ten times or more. CDR3 sequence: CATSRDLPLAGALYQETQYF. CDR3 bases: TGTGCCACCAGCAGAGATCTACCACTAGCGGGGGCCTTGTACCAAGAGACCCAGTACTTC. J is TRBJ2-5 and V is TRBV15; 11 bases agree with TRBD2. Trimming at V came to 0 bases and at J to 0 bases, leaving 12 bases not matched to a gene. The CDR3 totals 20 residues. Germline V CDR1 and CDR2: LNHNV, YYDKDF (reference sequence).

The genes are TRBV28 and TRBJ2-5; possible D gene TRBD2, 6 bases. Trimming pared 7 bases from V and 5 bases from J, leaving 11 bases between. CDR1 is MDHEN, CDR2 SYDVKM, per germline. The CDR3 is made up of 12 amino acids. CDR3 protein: CASTPRGETQYF. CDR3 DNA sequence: TGTGCCAGCACTCCCCGGGGGGAGACCCAGTACTTC.

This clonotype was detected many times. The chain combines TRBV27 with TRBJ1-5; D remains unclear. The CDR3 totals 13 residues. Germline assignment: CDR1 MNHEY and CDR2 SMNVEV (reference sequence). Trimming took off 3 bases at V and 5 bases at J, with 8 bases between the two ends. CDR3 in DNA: TGTGCCAGCAGTTTGGCGTTCGATCAGCCCCAGCATTTT. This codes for CASSLAFDQPQHF.

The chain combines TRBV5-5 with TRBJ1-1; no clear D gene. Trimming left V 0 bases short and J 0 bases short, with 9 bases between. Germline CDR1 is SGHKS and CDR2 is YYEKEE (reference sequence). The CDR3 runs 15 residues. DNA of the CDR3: TGTGCCAGCAGCTTGGAGGCCAGATTGAACACTGAAGCTTTCTTT. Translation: CASSLEARLNTEAFF.

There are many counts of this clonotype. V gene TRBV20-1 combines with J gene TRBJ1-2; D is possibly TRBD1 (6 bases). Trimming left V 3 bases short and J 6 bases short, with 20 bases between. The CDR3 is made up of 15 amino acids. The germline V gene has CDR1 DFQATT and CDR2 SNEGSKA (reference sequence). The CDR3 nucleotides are TGCAGTGCTAGGAGTACAGGGAGGGAAAAAGATGGCTACACCTTC. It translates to CSARSTGREKDGYTF.

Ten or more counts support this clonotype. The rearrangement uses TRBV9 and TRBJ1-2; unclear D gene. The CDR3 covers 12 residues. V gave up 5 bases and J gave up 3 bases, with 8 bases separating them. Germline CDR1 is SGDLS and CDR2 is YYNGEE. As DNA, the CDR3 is TGTGCCAGCAGGGGATCGTACTATGGCTACACCTTC. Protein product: CASRGSYYGYTF.

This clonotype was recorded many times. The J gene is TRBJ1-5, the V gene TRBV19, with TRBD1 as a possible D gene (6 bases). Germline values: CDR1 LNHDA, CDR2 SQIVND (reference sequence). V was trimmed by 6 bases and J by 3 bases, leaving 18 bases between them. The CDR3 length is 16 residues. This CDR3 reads CASSYEDRLFNQPQHF. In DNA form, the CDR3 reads TGTGCCAGTAGCTACGAAGACAGGCTATTCAATCAGCCCCAGCATTTT.

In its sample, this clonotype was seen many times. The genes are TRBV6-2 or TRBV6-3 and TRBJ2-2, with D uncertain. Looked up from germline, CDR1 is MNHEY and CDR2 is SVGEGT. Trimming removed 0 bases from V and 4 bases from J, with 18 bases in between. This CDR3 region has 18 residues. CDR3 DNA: TGTGCCAGCAGTTACTCTTTACAGTCTTGGATTCCCACCGGGGAGCTGTTTTTT. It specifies CASSYSLQSWIPTGELFF.

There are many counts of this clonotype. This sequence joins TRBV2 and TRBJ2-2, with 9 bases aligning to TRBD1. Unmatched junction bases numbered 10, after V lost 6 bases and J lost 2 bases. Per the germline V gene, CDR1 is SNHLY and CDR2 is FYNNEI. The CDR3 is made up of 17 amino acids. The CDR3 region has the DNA TGTGCCAGCAGCTATCCGGGACAGGGAATAAACACCGGGGAGCTGTTTTTT. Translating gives CASSYPGQGINTGELFF.

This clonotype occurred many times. This CDR3 is CASSSQRGGGGATRELFF. The CDR3 DNA is TGTGCCAGCAGTTCCCAGCGTGGAGGCGGGGGGGCAACCAGGGAGCTGTTTTTT. The chain couples TRBV12-3 or TRBV12-4 to TRBJ2-2, with 9 bases matching TRBD2. V was clipped by 4 bases and J by 9 bases; unmatched bases: 18. The CDR3 extends over 18 amino acids.

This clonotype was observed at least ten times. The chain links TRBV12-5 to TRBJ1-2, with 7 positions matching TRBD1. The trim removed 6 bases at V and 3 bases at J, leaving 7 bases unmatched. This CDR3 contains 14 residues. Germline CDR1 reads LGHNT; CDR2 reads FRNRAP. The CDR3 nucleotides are TGTGCTAGTGGGCCGGGACAGAACCACTATGGCTACACCTTC. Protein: CASGPGQNHYGYTF.

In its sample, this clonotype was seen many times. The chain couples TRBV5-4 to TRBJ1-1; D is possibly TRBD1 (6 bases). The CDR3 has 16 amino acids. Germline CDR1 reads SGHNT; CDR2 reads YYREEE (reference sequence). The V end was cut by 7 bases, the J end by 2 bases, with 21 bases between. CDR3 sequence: CASAPPDRGANTEAFF. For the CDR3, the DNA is TGTGCCAGCGCCCCCCCGGACAGAGGTGCTAACACTGAAGCTTTCTTT.

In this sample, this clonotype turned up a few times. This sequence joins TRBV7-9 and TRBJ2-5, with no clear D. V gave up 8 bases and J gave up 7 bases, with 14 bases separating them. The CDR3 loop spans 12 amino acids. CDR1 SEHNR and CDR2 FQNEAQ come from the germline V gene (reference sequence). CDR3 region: CASEWETRTQYF. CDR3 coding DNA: TGTGCCAGCGAGTGGGAAACCCGGACCCAGTACTTC.

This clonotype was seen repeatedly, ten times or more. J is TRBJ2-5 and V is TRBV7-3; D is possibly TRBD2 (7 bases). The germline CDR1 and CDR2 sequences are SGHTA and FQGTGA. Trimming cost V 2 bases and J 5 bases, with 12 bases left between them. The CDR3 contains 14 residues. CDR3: CASSLAGAGETQYF. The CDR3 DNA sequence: TGTGCCAGCAGCTTAGCGGGGGCCGGGGAGACCCAGTACTTC. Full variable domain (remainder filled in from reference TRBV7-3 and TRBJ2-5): GAGVSQTPSNKVTEKGKYVELRCDPISGHTALYWYRQSLGQGPEFLIYFQGTGAADDSGLPNDRFFAVRPEGSVSTLKIQRTERGDSAVYLCASSLAGAGETQYFGPGTRLLVL.

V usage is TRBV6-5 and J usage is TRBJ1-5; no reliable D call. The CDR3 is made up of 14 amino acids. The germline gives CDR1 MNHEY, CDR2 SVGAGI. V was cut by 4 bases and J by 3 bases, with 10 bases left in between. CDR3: CASSLSGVNQPQHF. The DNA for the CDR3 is TGTGCCAGCAGTTTATCAGGAGTCAATCAGCCCCAGCATTTT.

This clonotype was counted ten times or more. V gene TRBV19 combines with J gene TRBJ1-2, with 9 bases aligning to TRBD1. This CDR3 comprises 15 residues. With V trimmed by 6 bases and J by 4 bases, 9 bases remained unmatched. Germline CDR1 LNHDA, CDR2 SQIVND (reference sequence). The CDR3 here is CASSPTQGAVYGYTF. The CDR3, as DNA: TGTGCCAGTAGCCCGACACAGGGGGCGGTCTATGGCTACACCTTC.

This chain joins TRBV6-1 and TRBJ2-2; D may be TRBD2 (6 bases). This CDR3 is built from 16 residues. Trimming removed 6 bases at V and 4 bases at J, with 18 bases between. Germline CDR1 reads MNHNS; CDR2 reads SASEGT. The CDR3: CASRDRDSLTTGELFF. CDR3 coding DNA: TGTGCCAGCAGAGACCGGGACTCTCTTACCACCGGGGAGCTGTTTTTT.

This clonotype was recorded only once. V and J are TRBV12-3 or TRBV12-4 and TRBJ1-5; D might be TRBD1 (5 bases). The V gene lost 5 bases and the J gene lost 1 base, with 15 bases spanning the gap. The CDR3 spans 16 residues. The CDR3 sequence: CASSGLGGGSNQPQHF. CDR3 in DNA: TGTGCCAGCAGTGGTCTCGGGGGGGGAAGCAATCAGCCCCAGCATTTT.

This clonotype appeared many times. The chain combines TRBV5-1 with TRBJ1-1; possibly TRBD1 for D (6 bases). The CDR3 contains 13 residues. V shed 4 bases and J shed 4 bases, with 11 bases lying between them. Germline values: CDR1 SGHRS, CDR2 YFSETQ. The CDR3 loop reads CASSPLRGTEAFF. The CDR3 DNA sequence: TGCGCCAGCAGCCCCCTCAGGGGCACTGAAGCTTTCTTT.

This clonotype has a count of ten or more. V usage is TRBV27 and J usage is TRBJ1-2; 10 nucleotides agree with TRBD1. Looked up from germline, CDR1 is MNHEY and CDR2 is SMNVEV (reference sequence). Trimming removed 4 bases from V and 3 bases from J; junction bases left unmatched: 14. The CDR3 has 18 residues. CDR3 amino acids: CASSSGGTGALFYYGYTF. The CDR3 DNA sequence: TGTGCCAGCAGTTCTGGAGGGACAGGGGCCCTTTTCTACTATGGCTACACCTTC.

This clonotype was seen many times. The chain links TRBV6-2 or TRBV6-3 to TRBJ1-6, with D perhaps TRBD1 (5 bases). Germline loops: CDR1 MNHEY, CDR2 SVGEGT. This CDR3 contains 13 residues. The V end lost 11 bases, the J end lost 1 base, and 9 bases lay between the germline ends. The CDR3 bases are TGTGCCGCCAGGGTATCCTATAATTCACCCCTCCACTTT. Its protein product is CAARVSYNSPLHF.

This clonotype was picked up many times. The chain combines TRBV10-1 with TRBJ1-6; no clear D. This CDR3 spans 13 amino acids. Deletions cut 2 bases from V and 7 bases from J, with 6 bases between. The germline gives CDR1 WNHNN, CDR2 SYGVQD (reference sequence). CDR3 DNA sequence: TGCGCCAGCAGTGAGGCCCGAAATTCACCCCTCCACTTT. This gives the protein CASSEARNSPLHF.